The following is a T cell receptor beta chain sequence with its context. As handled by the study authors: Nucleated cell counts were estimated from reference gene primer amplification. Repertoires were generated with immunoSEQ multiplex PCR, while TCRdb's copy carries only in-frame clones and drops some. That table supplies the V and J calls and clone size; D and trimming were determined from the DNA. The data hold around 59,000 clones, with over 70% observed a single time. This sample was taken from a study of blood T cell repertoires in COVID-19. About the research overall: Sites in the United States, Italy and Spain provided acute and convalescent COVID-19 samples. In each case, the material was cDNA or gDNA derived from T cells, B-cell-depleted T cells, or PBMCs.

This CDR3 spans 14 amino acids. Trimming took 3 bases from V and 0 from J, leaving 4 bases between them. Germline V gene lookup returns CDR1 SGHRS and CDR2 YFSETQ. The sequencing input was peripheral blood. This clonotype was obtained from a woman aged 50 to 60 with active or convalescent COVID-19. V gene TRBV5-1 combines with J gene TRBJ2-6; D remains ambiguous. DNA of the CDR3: TGCGCCAGCAGCTGGAGCTCTGGGGCCAACGTCCTGACTTTC. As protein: CASSWSSGANVLTF. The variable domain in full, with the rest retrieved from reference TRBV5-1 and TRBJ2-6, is KAGVTQTPRYLIKTRGQQVTLSCSPISGHRSVSWYQQTPGQGLQFLFEYFSETQRNKGNFPGRFSGRQFSNSRSEMNVSTLELGDSALYLCASSWSSGANVLTFGAGSRLTVL.